Listed here is a single T cell receptor (beta chain). This clone came up once. Its antigen target is currently unknown. Qualities for individual bases were not recorded, and no much larger clone is one base off. This sample was taken from a study of blood T cell repertoires in COVID-19 (dated by TCRdb to the early 2020s). Describing the broader study: Collaborator samples came from the United States, Italy and Spain and covered acute and convalescent phases of COVID-19. The prospective study material was composed of cDNA or gDNA derived from T cells, B-cell-depleted T cells, or PBMCs. The dataset comprised deeply sampled blood TCRbeta repertoires from subjects exposed to, actively infected with, or recovered from COVID-19. The repertoires were made available in a free public database intended to serve as a resource for research on the immune response to SARS-CoV-2. Samples were obtained from the ongoing ImmuneRACE study (first 160 participants) and from 950 to 1,500 subjects provided by 6 global collaborators. The sample metadata nearly always contained a de-identified subject ID, COVID-19 status, age in years and sex. HLA class I and class II types, where available, came from metadata supplied by the sample provider rather than from assay-based typing. The paper as a whole reports these results and caveats: The quantity of clinical and demographic metadata differed by source and by participant and was supplied without curation.

The CDR3 starts with the cysteine, ends with the phenylalanine, and has 13 residues. Only the CDR3 region is kept as DNA, spanning 39 bases read in frame from base 1. Based on the germline V gene (reference sequence), the CDR1 and CDR2 sequences are MNHEY and SMNVEV. V and J are truncated by 0 bases and 9 bases respectively, leaving an intervening sequence of 11 bases. TCRbeta CDR3 regions were amplified from genomic DNA by means of the immunoSEQ Assay, a bias-controlled multiplex PCR. The authors processed their data as follows. Within the assay, amplification of reference gene primers was used to estimate how many nucleated cells each sample contained. To quantify the absolute abundance of each unique TCRbeta CDR3 rearrangement, sequence reads were collapsed and filtered. For each sample, productive Simpson clonality was calculated as the square root of Simpson's diversity index over productive rearrangements. What TCRdb holds here is the immuneACCESS table cut down to in-frame rearrangements. Part of the clones is not present; checked against another copy, under half of the missing clones reflect an unresolved V gene, and the others are unexplained. V and J calls and clone size are copied from that table; D and trimming were computed from the DNA. For this sample there are about 210,000 clones; roughly 87% appear just once. The ten top clones hold 10% of the sample.

Participants in the prospective study were enrolled through a virtual design, were aged about 18 to 100 years, and lived in about two dozen United States geographic areas. In the prospective study, cohorts were assigned on the basis of participant-reported clinical history obtained from a screening survey and a study questionnaire. Mobile phlebotomists in the prospective study collected whole blood, serum and a nasopharyngeal or oropharyngeal swab from every participant. Additional blood draws and questionnaires over an approximately 2-month period could optionally be provided by prospective study participants. Prospective study blood samples were shipped either frozen or at room temperature before DNA extraction.

The sequence was collected from a man younger than 35 with acute COVID-19. Sequencing used PBMCs or T cells enriched from blood (not recorded which). In this chain, TRBV27 is recombined with TRBJ2-5; the D gene remains uncertain. The CDR3 reads CASSLSWSKSQYF. The nucleotides read TGTGCCAGCAGTTTATCGTGGAGTAAGTCCCAGTACTTC.